Here is one T cell receptor beta chain with its context. As yet, its antigen is unknown. Sequencing was performed with immunoSEQ multiplex PCR; in TCRdb, only in-frame clones are kept and a portion is missing. Of roughly 380,000 clones detected, about 91% appear once; the ten largest clones hold around 4.2%. This record comes from a study of Ad26.COV2.S vaccination and SARS-CoV-2 variants. Overall study findings and caveats: Participants in the vaccine arm had higher spike-specific TCR breadth; placebo recipients had lower. Marked by substantial breadth, spike-specific CD8+ and CD4+ T cell responses were reportedly seen after vaccination.

With 1 base clipped from V and 5 bases from J, the junction kept 11 bases outside the gene matches. Per germline, CDR1 LNHNV and CDR2 YYDKDF (reference sequence). CDR3 length equals 17 residues. The chain recombines TRBV15 with TRBJ2-5; 9 bases match TRBD1. Sequencing used peripheral blood, obtained after recovery from COVID-19. The clonotype originates from a human donor who had recovered from COVID-19. CDR3 sequence reads: CATSRVPGQGPMETQYF. The CDR3 DNA follows: TGTGCCACCAGCAGAGTACCGGGACAGGGTCCAATGGAGACCCAGTACTTC.